The sequence of this TCR beta chain was determined in a study of cytomegalovirus exposure and HLA in healthy donors. Study-level results: The sole available immune exposure information was CMV serostatus. A missense DCLRE1C variant was associated with V- and J-gene trimming of TCR beta chains in a later analysis, and an independent cohort replicated the association.

PCR primers comprised 60 Vbeta and 13 Jbeta primers. Here immunoSEQ multiplex PCR was the method, and the copy in TCRdb shows in-frame clones only, minus some. In the table there are roughly 100,000 clones, approximately 85% of which are singletons. Remarks on this clone: What it binds is not known.

Sequenced input: PBMCs. The TCR originated in a man aged 25 to 40 in good health and CMV-seronegative.

The CDR3 DNA is TGTGCCAGCAGCCTACAGGGGCTGTTTGAGACCCAGTACTTC. Translating gives CASSLQGLFETQYF. The rearrangement uses TRBV11-2 and TRBJ2-5, with 7 bases lining up with TRBD1. V lost 5 bases and J lost 5; bases outside the gene matches: 8. The CDR3 contains 14 residues. Germline V gives CDR1 SGHAT, CDR2 FQNNGV. Full variable domain (missing parts from reference TRBV11-2 and TRBJ2-5): EAGVAQSPRYKIIEKRQSVAFWCNPISGHATLYWYQQILGQGPKLLIQFQNNGVVDDSQLPKDRFSAERLKGVDSTLKIQPAKLEDSAVYLCASSLQGLFETQYFGPGTRLLVL.